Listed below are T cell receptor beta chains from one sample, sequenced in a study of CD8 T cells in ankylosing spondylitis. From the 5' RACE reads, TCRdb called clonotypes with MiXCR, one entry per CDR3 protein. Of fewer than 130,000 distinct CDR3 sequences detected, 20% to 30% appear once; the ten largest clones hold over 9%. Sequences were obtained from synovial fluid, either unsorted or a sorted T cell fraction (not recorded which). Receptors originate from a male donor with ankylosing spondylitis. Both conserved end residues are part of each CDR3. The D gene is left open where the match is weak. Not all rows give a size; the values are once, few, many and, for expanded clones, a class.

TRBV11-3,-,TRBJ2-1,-,TGTGCCAGCAGCTCCACCTGGGGGGGGCGGATCGGCAATGAGCAGTTCTTC,CASSSTWGGRIGNEQFF
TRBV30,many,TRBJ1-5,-,TGTGCCTGGACCCCCGGGGTAGGGAGCCAGCCCCAGCATTTT,CAWTPGVGSQPQHF
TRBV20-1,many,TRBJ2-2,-,TGCAGTGCTAAGCCCGGGATATGGGACACCGGGGAGCTGTTTTTT,CSAKPGIWDTGELFF
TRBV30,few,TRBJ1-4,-,TGTGCCTGGGCTTCGTCAACTAATGAAAAACTGTTTTTT,CAWASSTNEKLFF
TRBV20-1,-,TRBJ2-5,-,TGCAGTGCCCCCGTGCCCCAAGAGACCCAGTACTTC,CSAPVPQETQYF
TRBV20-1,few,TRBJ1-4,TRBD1,TGCAGTGCCGACACCCCAGGGGGCGCGGGAACTAATGAAAAACTGTTTTTT,CSADTPGGAGTNEKLFF
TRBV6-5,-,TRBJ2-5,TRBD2,TGTGCCAGCAGTGTACTAGCGGGAGGAGAGACCCAGTACTTC,CASSVLAGGETQYF
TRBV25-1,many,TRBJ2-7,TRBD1,TGTGCCAGCAGTGAATTCTCCCGGACAGGTTCCTACGAGCAGTACTTC,CASSEFSRTGSYEQYF
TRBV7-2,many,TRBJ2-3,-,TGTGCCAGCAGCTTAGTCGGAGATACGCAGTATTTT,CASSLVGDTQYF
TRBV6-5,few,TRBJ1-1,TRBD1,TGTGCCAGCAGTTCCGAGGACAGGGGAACTGAAGCTTTCTTT,CASSSEDRGTEAFF
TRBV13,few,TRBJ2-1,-,TGTGCCAGCAGCCAGAGCTGGGATGAGCAGTTCTTC,CASSQSWDEQFF
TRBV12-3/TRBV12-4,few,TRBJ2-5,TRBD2,TGTGCCAGCAGTCCCGCCAGACTAGCGGGAGTAGAGACCCAGTACTTC,CASSPARLAGVETQYF
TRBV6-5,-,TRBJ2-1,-,TGTGCCAGCAGTTCCTCGCCCCGGGCAGGGAGCTCCTACAATGAGCAGTTCTTC,CASSSSPRAGSSYNEQFF
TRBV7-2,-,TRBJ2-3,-,TGTGCCAGCAGCTTAGGTCGGGGAGTGATAGATACGCAGTATTTT,CASSLGRGVIDTQYF
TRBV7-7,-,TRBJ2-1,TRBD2,TGTGCCAGCAGCCCAGAAACCGGGACTAGCTGGAATGAGCAGTTCTTC,CASSPETGTSWNEQFF
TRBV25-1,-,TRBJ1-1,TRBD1,TGTGCCAGCAGTGAATCCGGGACAGGGGGAACCACTGAAGCTTTCTTT,CASSESGTGGTTEAFF
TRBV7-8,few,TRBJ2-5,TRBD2,TGTGCCAGCAGCTTCCCTCCAGCGGGAGGGCGGATAGAGACCCAGTACTTC,CASSFPPAGGRIETQYF
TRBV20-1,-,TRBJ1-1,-,TGCAGTGCTAGAATGTCGGCAGGGGAAGCTTTCTTT,CSARMSAGEAFF
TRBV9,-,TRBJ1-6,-,TGTGCCAGCAGCGTAGGATTAGATAATAATTCACCCCTCCACTTT,CASSVGLDNNSPLHF
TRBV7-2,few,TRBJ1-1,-,TGTGCCAGCAGCTTCAGTCAGGGTGGCACTGAAGCTTTCTTT,CASSFSQGGTEAFF
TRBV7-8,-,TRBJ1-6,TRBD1,TGTGCCAGCAGCTTAGAGGTTGGACAGGGAAATTCACCCCTCCACTTT,CASSLEVGQGNSPLHF
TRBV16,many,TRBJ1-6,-,TGTGCCAGCAGCCTCGACAACTATAATTCACCCCTCCACTTT,CASSLDNYNSPLHF
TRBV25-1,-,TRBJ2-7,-,TGTGCCAGCAGTGAAGCCAGCAGCTCCTACGAGCAGTACTTC,CASSEASSSYEQYF
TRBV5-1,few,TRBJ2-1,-,TGCGCCAGCAGCCTCAATCTCTGGCGGAGGTACTACAATGAGCAGTTCTTC,CASSLNLWRRYYNEQFF
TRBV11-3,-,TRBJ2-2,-,TGTGCCAGCAGCCCTGGGAGAACAGCCGGGGAGCTGTTTTTT,CASSPGRTAGELFF
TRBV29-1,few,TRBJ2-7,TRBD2,TGCAGCGTTGTGGGGCCGGGGCTAGCGGGGGCCTACGAGCAGTACTTC,CSVVGPGLAGAYEQYF
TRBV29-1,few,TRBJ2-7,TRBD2,TGCAGCGTATCGGGACTTAGCTCTAGCGGGAGTAGGTCCTACGAGCAGTACTTC,CSVSGLSSSGSRSYEQYF
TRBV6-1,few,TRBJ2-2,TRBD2,TGTGCCTCCTGGGGGGGGACCACCACCGGGGAGCTGTTTTTT,CASWGGTTTGELFF
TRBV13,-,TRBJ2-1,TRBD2,TGTGCCAGCAGCGGGACTAGCGGGAGCTATGAGCAGTTCTTC,CASSGTSGSYEQFF
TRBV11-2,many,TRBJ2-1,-,TGTGCCAGCAGCTTACTAGGCTCCTACAATGAGCAGTTCTTC,CASSLLGSYNEQFF
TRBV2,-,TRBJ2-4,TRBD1,TGTGCCAGCAGTGGTGAGGGGGCCAACATTCAGTACTTC,CASSGEGANIQYF
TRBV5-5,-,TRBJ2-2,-,TGTGCCAGCAGCTTTGCGGCGTCCAACACCGGGGAGCTGTTTTTT,CASSFAASNTGELFF
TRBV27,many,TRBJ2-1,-,TGTGCCAGCAGTTTATCGAGGAGCGCGCTCAGGCAGTTCTTC,CASSLSRSALRQFF
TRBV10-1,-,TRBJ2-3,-,TGCGCCAGCAGTGAGTCGGGGCCAGTGCGGCGCACAGATACGCAGTATTTT,CASSESGPVRRTDTQYF
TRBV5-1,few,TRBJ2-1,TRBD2,TGCGCCAGCAGCTTGGTGTTAGCGGGTGCCTCCTACAATGAGCAGTTCTTC,CASSLVLAGASYNEQFF